Presented here are 17 T cell receptor beta chains from one specimen sequenced in a study of tumor and adjacent non-tumor tissue in lung cancer. This sample's RNA came from whole unsorted tissue. A modified ARM-PCR protocol with three rounds of nested PCR amplified TCRbeta. TCRdb recomputed calls from the multiplex PCR reads with MiXCR, one row per CDR3 protein. The sample has around 70,000 distinct CDR3 sequences, just under 60% seen once. The specimen was lung tumor tissue. The receptors originated from a man over 45 with non-small cell lung cancer.

As to this clonotype: A read error is likely, as this CDR3 ends without the conserved phenylalanine or tryptophan. V usage is TRBV11-2 and J usage is TRBJ1-2, with a possible D match to TRBD1 (6 bases). CDR1 SGHAT and CDR2 FQNNGV come from the germline V gene. This CDR3 has 15 residues. Here the CDR3 DNA reads TGCGCCAGCGGCGGGTCAAAACTACAGGGAGGTGGCTACACCTCC. It yields the protein CASGGSKLQGGGYTS.

Regarding this clonotype: A read error may explain this, as a much larger clone is one base away. The CDR3 loop reads CVSIGAEQFF. The CDR3 DNA is TGTGTCAGCATAGGGGCGGAGCAGTTCTTC. The V call is TRBV6-6, the J call TRBJ2-1; possible D gene TRBD1, 5 bases. CDR1 is MNHNY and CDR2 is SVGAGI in the germline V gene (reference sequence). The CDR3 loop spans 10 amino acids.

This chain joins TRBV14 and TRBJ2-1; 10 bases are shared with TRBD2. Per the germline V gene, CDR1 is SGHDN and CDR2 is FVKESK. The length of the CDR3 is 19 residues. J lost 1 base, V lost 1 base, and 10 bases had no gene match. The CDR3 sequence is CASSQGTLLAGQSYNEQFF. As DNA, the CDR3 is TGTGCCAGCAGCCAAGGCACGCTACTAGCGGGACAGTCCTACAATGAGCAGTTCTTC.

Concerning this clonotype itself: One end of the junction is discordant with germline, which a read error may explain. The chain joins TRBV5-6 to TRBJ2-3; no clear D. The CDR3 is 13 residues long. Germline CDR1 reads SGHDT; CDR2 reads YYEEEE. In DNA form, the CDR3 reads TGTGTCAGCAGTTCGAAACAAGCAGATACGAAGTATTTT. It encodes CVSSSKQADTKYF.

This clonotype was detected only once. The chain couples TRBV6-1 to TRBJ2-7; 7 nucleotides line up with TRBD1. J lost 2 bases, V lost 6 bases, and 7 bases had no gene match. The CDR3 runs 14 residues. Germline V lookup: CDR1 MNHNS, CDR2 SASEGT. CDR3 sequence: CASRKTGTTYEQYF. The DNA for the CDR3 is TGTGCCAGCAGGAAGACAGGGACAACCTACGAGCAGTACTTC.

The chain couples TRBV7-9 to TRBJ2-1, with 8 bases fitting TRBD2. There are 15 residues in the CDR3. The germline V gene has CDR1 SEHNR and CDR2 FQNEAQ (reference sequence). V lost 1 base and J lost 3; bases outside the gene matches: 2. CDR3 in amino acids: CASSLVAGSYNEQFF. As DNA, the CDR3 is TGTGCCAGCAGCTTAGTAGCGGGGAGCTACAATGAGCAGTTCTTC.

V is TRBV29-1 and J is TRBJ2-7; D unresolved. Germline V gives CDR1 SQVTM, CDR2 ANQGSEA. With 4 bases removed from V and 3 bases from J, the gap between germline ends came to 13 bases. The CDR3 contains 13 residues. The CDR3 sequence: CSVGSPANYEQYF. The DNA for the CDR3 is TGCAGCGTTGGGTCTCCAGCCAACTACGAGCAGTACTTC.

A note on this clonotype: Compared with germline, one end of the junction differs, possibly owing to a read error. The V and J genes are TRBV4-2 and TRBJ2-7, with 8 bases lining up with TRBD1. The CDR3 has 17 amino acids. CDR1 and CDR2 (germline): LGHNA, YNFKEQ. Here the CDR3 reads CANSQDRGQGAGYEQHF. The CDR3 DNA sequence: TGTGCCAACAGCCAAGATCGGGGCCAGGGGGCAGGGTACGAGCAGCACTTC.

To note about this clonotype: A read error is likely, as this CDR3 ends without the conserved phenylalanine or tryptophan. This chain links TRBV10-2 with TRBJ2-7; maybe TRBD1 (5 bases). The CDR3 spans 14 residues. CDR1 is WSHSY and CDR2 is SAAADI in the germline V gene. CDR3 in amino acids: CVSSDGQGWDEQYI. As DNA, the CDR3 is TGCGTCAGCAGTGATGGGCAGGGTTGGGACGAGCAGTACATC.

This clonotype occurred once. A much larger clone lies one base from this, so it may be a read error. V and J are TRBV14 and TRBJ2-5; the D is unclear. CDR1 is SGHDN, CDR2 FVKESK, per germline. This CDR3 comprises 12 residues. The CDR3 protein is CASSRQIQTHYF. CDR3 in DNA: TGTGCCAGCAGCCGGCAGATACAGACCCACTACTTC.

This clonotype is labeled as medium-sized. This sequence joins TRBV11-2 and TRBJ1-2; TRBD1 aligns across 9 bases. Germline loops: CDR1 SGHAT, CDR2 FQNNGV. The CDR3 is 16 residues long. The ends lost 5 bases at V and 1 base at J; junction bases unmatched: 8. The CDR3 DNA reads as TGTGCCAGCAGCCCAGGGGGGACAGGGAATAACTATGGCTACACCTTC. Amino acid sequence: CASSPGGTGNNYGYTF.

Details on this clonotype: Because the CDR3 is missing its conserved closing phenylalanine or tryptophan, this is likely a read error. This rearrangement joins TRBV6-1 to TRBJ1-4; weak D call: TRBD1 (5 bases). The V end was cut by 6 bases, the J end by 1 base, with 12 bases between. The CDR3 spans 15 residues. The germline CDR1 and CDR2 sequences are MNHNS and SASEGT. In DNA form, the CDR3 reads TGTGCCAGCAGACCCGATGGGGGAACTAATGAAAAACTGTTTCTT. Amino acid sequence: CASRPDGGTNEKLFL.

As to this clonotype: A junction end diverges from the germline sequence, so it may reflect a read error. The chain uses TRBV10-2 and TRBJ2-7; D may match TRBD1 or TRBD2 (5 bases each). CDR1 is WSHSY, CDR2 SAAADI, per germline. The CDR3 runs to 14 residues. The CDR3 is CASSDGQGGDERYF. As DNA, the CDR3 is TGCGCCAGCAGTGATGGGCAGGGTGGGGACGAGCGGTACTTC.

At least ten counts were recorded for this clonotype. V gene TRBV6-1 combines with J gene TRBJ2-3, with 10 bases fitting TRBD2. The CDR3 has 15 residues. From germline, CDR1 is MNHNS and CDR2 SASEGT. Trimming took 7 bases from V and 3 from J; bases not matched to a gene: 7. In nucleotides, the CDR3 is TGTGCCAGCATTAGAACTAGCGGGACGACAGATACGCAGTATTTT. Its protein is CASIRTSGTTDTQYF.

The rearrangement joins TRBV2 to TRBJ2-2; 10 bases agree with TRBD2. After removal of 7 bases from V and 7 bases from J, the junction contained 12 bases not matched to a gene. The CDR3 totals 16 residues. Germline V CDR1 and CDR2: SNHLY, FYNNEI. As DNA, the CDR3 is TGTGCCAGCATCAGGCTAGCGGGAGAAGAGTACGGGGAGCTGTTTTTT. It is translated as CASIRLAGEEYGELFF. The variable domain in full, with the rest retrieved from reference TRBV2 and TRBJ2-2, is EPEVTQTPSHQVTQMGQEVILRCVPISNHLYFYWYRQILGQKVEFLVSFYNNEISEKSEIFDDQFSVERPDGSNFTLKIRSTKLEDSAMYFCASIRLAGEEYGELFFGEGSRLTVL.

This clonotype was recorded at least ten times. The chain recombines TRBV13 with TRBJ2-2; TRBD2 matches at 7 bases. This CDR3 contains 18 residues. The trim removed 6 bases at V and 5 bases at J, leaving 18 bases unmatched. The germline gives CDR1 PRHDT, CDR2 FYEKMQ (reference sequence). CDR3 loop: CASSRREGGPSVTGELFF. The DNA of the CDR3 is TGTGCCAGCAGTCGAAGGGAGGGAGGGCCGTCGGTGACCGGGGAGCTGTTTTTT. Using reference TRBV13 and TRBJ2-2 for the parts outside the CDR3, the full variable domain is AAGVIQSPRHLIKEKRETATLKCYPIPRHDTVYWYQQGPGQDPQFLISFYEKMQSDKGSIPDRFSAQQFSDYHSELNMSSLELGDSALYFCASSRREGGPSVTGELFFGEGSRLTVL.

This clonotype counts as medium-sized (0.01 to 0.1%). The CDR3 DNA follows: TGTGCCAGCAGTTACGGGGGCGAAGACACAGATACGCAGTATTTT. Its protein product is CASSYGGEDTDTQYF. The chain combines TRBV6-2 or TRBV6-3 with TRBJ2-3, with D tentatively TRBD1 (6 bases). The ends were cut back, 2 bases at V and 2 bases at J, with 11 bases in the middle. CDR1 and CDR2 from the germline V gene are MNHEY and SVGEGT. This CDR3 spans 15 amino acids.